This passage covers 25 T cell receptor beta chains from one sample sequenced in a study of blood T cells in healthy people across ages. The second PCR ran about 6 to 11 cycles with a sample-barcoded 5' primer and J-beta primers. From the 5' RACE reads, TCRdb called clonotypes with MiXCR, one entry per CDR3 protein. This table has 1,500,000 or so distinct CDR3 sequences, 45% to 70% appearing once. Sequenced: blood. Receptors were obtained from a man aged 18 to 30 in good health.

J is TRBJ2-5 and V is TRBV2, with 9 positions matching TRBD2. The J call may not be correct, given that the DNA end is closer to TRBJ2-7. The CDR3 runs 14 residues. The germline V gene encodes CDR1 SNHLY and CDR2 FYNNEI. For the CDR3, the DNA is TGTGCCAGCAGTCGGGCTAGCGGGAACTACGAGCAGTACTTC. Amino acid sequence: CASSRASGNYEQYF.

This chain links TRBV29-1 with TRBJ2-5; a weak D match, TRBD2 (5 bases). CDR1 and CDR2 (germline): SQVTM, ANQGSEA. V lost 6 bases to trimming and J lost 4 bases, with 18 bases between them. This CDR3 contains 14 residues. The CDR3: CSVAPGPGGETQYF. In DNA, the CDR3 is TGCAGCGTCGCTCCAGGCCCCGGAGGAGAGACCCAGTACTTC. Together with reference TRBV29-1 and TRBJ2-5, the CDR3 gives the full variable domain: SAVISQKPSRDICQRGTSLTIQCQVDSQVTMMFWYRQQPGQSLTLIATANQGSEATYESGFVIDKFPISRPNLTFSTLTVSNMSPEDSSIYLCSVAPGPGGETQYFGPGTRLLVL.

CDR3 residues: CASTLERAATDTQYF. Here the CDR3 DNA reads TGTGCCAGCACCCTAGAGCGAGCGGCCACAGATACGCAGTATTTT. This rearrangement joins TRBV12-3 or TRBV12-4 to TRBJ2-3, with D possibly TRBD2 on 5 matching bases. V was pared by 7 bases and J by 2 bases, with 16 bases between. This CDR3 contains 15 residues.

Only a few counts were recorded for this clonotype. The chain is built from TRBV15 and TRBJ1-1, with D perhaps matching TRBD1 (6 bases). The CDR3 covers 15 residues. V lost 0 bases and J lost 5, with 13 bases in between. CDR1 and CDR2 from the germline V gene are LNHNV and YYDKDF (reference sequence). The CDR3 here is CATSRDRGRGTEAFF. CDR3 nucleotide sequence: TGTGCCACCAGCAGAGATCGGGGGCGTGGGACTGAAGCTTTCTTT.

This clonotype was observed a handful of times. The chain couples TRBV20-1 to TRBJ1-1, with TRBD1 matching 8 bases. V was clipped by 6 bases and J by 0 bases; unmatched bases: 12. The CDR3 is 16 amino acids. The germline gives CDR1 DFQATT, CDR2 SNEGSKA (reference sequence). The CDR3: CSARDRGPRLNTEAFF. For the CDR3, the DNA is TGCAGTGCCCGTGACAGGGGCCCGAGATTGAACACTGAAGCTTTCTTT.

In this sample, this clonotype turned up a few times. The V and J genes are TRBV7-2 and TRBJ2-7; D is unresolved. Looked up from germline, CDR1 is SGHTA and CDR2 is FQGNSA. CDR3 length: 14 amino acids. With 1 base removed from V and 7 bases from J, the gap between germline ends came to 14 bases. CDR3 sequence: CASSLEVGFWEQYF. CDR3 in DNA: TGTGCCAGCAGCTTAGAAGTAGGCTTTTGGGAGCAGTACTTC.

V is TRBV13 and J is TRBJ2-5; no definite D call. The assigned J gene may be wrong: the sequence end matches TRBJ2-7 better. The germline V gene encodes CDR1 PRHDT and CDR2 FYEKMQ (reference sequence). CDR3 size: 15 residues. The CDR3 region is CASSERGREFYEQYF. CDR3 coding DNA: TGTGCCAGCAGCGAACGAGGACGAGAATTTTACGAGCAGTACTTC.

V usage is TRBV20-1 and J usage is TRBJ1-4; 7 bases are a match to TRBD1. CDR1 and CDR2 from the germline V gene are DFQATT and SNEGSKA (reference sequence). Unmatched junction bases numbered 16, after V lost 0 bases and J lost 0 bases. The length of the CDR3 is 20 residues. The CDR3 region is CSARDALGDSGRTTNEKLFF. The CDR3 DNA reads as TGCAGTGCTAGAGATGCCCTGGGGGACAGTGGGAGGACAACTAATGAAAAACTGTTTTTT.

V usage is TRBV20-1 and J usage is TRBJ2-2; 7 bases are a match to TRBD1. CDR3 length: 14 residues. The germline CDR1 and CDR2 sequences are DFQATT and SNEGSKA (reference sequence). J was trimmed by 6 bases and V by 2 bases; bases with no gene match: 6. The CDR3 here is CSARYRGNSGELFF. The CDR3 DNA is TGCAGTGCTAGATACAGGGGAAATTCCGGGGAGCTGTTTTTT.

This clonotype was counted between two and nine times. This chain links TRBV14 with TRBJ2-7; 7 bases fit TRBD2. CDR1 and CDR2 (germline): SGHDN, FVKESK. The J segment lost 3 bases and the V segment lost 0 bases, leaving 5 bases of the junction unmatched. The CDR3 is made up of 15 amino acids. The CDR3 spells CASSQDSRGSYEQYF. The CDR3 DNA sequence: TGTGCCAGCAGCCAAGATTCTCGCGGGAGCTACGAGCAGTACTTC. The variable domain in full, completed from reference TRBV14 and TRBJ2-7, reads EAGVTQFPSHSVIEKGQTVTLRCDPISGHDNLYWYRRVMGKEIKFLLHFVKESKQDESGMPNNRFLAERTGGTYSTLKVQPAELEDSGVYFCASSQDSRGSYEQYFGPGTRLTVT.

This clonotype is a singleton in its sample. V and J are TRBV10-1 and TRBJ1-2; D is undetermined. The CDR3 has 14 residues. Trimming pared 3 bases from V and 2 bases from J, leaving 10 bases between. CDR1 is WNHNN, CDR2 SYGVQD, per germline (reference sequence). The CDR3 DNA reads as TGCGCCAGCAGTGAAAGGCCGAGAAACTATGGCTACACCTTC. Translated: CASSERPRNYGYTF.

The chain has TRBV6-2 or TRBV6-3 and TRBJ2-2; D gene uncertain. Germline assignment: CDR1 MNHEY and CDR2 SVGEGT. V was pared by 6 bases and J by 5 bases, with 13 bases between. This CDR3 is 14 amino acids long. This chain's CDR3 is CASSFSIGTGELFF. The CDR3 region has the DNA TGTGCCAGCAGCTTTTCCATCGGAACCGGGGAGCTGTTTTTT.

The chain carries TRBV4-3 and TRBJ1-6, with D possibly being TRBD1 (5 bases). Germline values: CDR1 LGHNA, CDR2 YSLEER. CDR3 length: 16 amino acids. V gave up 3 bases and J gave up 7 bases, with 16 bases separating them. The CDR3 loop is CASSQGTGGENSPLHF. The DNA of the CDR3 is TGCGCCAGCAGCCAGGGGACTGGAGGGGAGAATTCACCCCTCCACTTT.

The gene calls are TRBV4-1 and TRBJ2-7, with D unclear. The V end was cut by 11 bases, the J end by 0 bases, with 17 bases between. The CDR3 covers 14 residues. Germline CDR1 is MGHRA and CDR2 is YSYEKL. CDR3 nucleotides: TGCGCCTCAGCCCCAGATACAAGCTCCTACGAGCAGTACTTC. Its protein is CASAPDTSSYEQYF.

V usage is TRBV9 and J usage is TRBJ1-1; a possible D gene is TRBD1 (5 bases). This CDR3 contains 14 residues. V was cut by 5 bases and J by 5 bases, with 16 bases left in between. Germline-derived CDR1 and CDR2 are SGDLS and YYNGEE. CDR3 sequence (DNA): TGTGCCAGCAGACCCTTGGGGGGGAGGACTGAAGCTTTCTTT. Translation gives CASRPLGGRTEAFF.

V is TRBV28 and J is TRBJ2-6; D may be TRBD2 (6 bases). CDR3 size: 14 residues. In germline, CDR1 is MDHEN, CDR2 SYDVKM. V was trimmed by 5 bases and J by 9 bases, leaving 14 bases between them. The CDR3 reads CASSAPLEGNVLTF. The CDR3 DNA sequence: TGTGCCAGCAGTGCCCCTCTGGAGGGCAACGTCCTGACTTTC.

At least ten counts were recorded for this clonotype. This chain connects TRBV20-1 to TRBJ2-5; possible D gene TRBD2, 5 bases. Deletions cut 7 bases from V and 3 bases from J, with 9 bases between. The CDR3 runs 11 residues. Germline V gives CDR1 DFQATT, CDR2 SNEGSKA (reference sequence). In DNA form, the CDR3 reads TGCAGTGGGGAGTTTAAAGAGACCCAGTACTTC. This translates into CSGEFKETQYF.

The V gene is TRBV29-1, the J gene TRBJ1-1, with 8 positions matching TRBD1. There are 14 residues in the CDR3. V dropped 7 bases and J dropped 7; count of bases not matched to a gene: 14. CDR1 is SQVTM and CDR2 is ANQGSEA in the germline V gene. The CDR3 sequence: CSASFQGARGEAFF. CDR3 nucleotide sequence: TGCAGCGCCTCCTTTCAGGGGGCGCGAGGTGAAGCTTTCTTT.

The chain has TRBV5-1 and TRBJ2-4; either TRBD1 or TRBD2 may fit D (5 bases each). Germline V CDR1 and CDR2: SGHRS, YFSETQ. V gave up 4 bases and J gave up 4 bases, with 15 bases separating them. The CDR3 contains 15 residues. DNA for the CDR3: TGCGCCAGCAGCACCCGGGACCCTGGAAAAAACATTCAGTACTTC. Protein product: CASSTRDPGKNIQYF.

The chain has TRBV5-1 and TRBJ2-4; 8 nucleotides align to TRBD1. CDR3 length: 16 amino acids. The V and J ends lost 0 bases and 1 base, in that order; junction bases with no gene match: 3. Germline V lookup: CDR1 SGHRS, CDR2 YFSETQ. CDR3 sequence: CASSLVYRGAKNIQYF. CDR3 coding DNA: TGCGCCAGCAGCTTGGTGTACAGGGGGGCCAAAAACATTCAGTACTTC.

The chain employs TRBV7-9 and TRBJ2-1; TRBD2 agrees at 8 bases. This CDR3 is 14 amino acids long. Germline V gene lookup returns CDR1 SEHNR and CDR2 FQNEAQ (reference sequence). The trim removed 5 bases at V and 7 bases at J, leaving 7 bases unmatched. Here the CDR3 reads CASSPTSEKNEQFF. CDR3 DNA: TGTGCCAGCAGCCCGACTAGCGAAAAGAATGAGCAGTTCTTC.

The chain links TRBV10-3 to TRBJ1-4; D possibly corresponds to TRBD1 (6 bases). CDR1 is ENHRY and CDR2 is SYGVKD in the germline V gene. This CDR3 region has 16 residues. V dropped 4 bases and J dropped 0 bases, with 12 bases sitting between them. This CDR3 is CAISAGDTTTNEKLFF. The CDR3 bases are TGTGCCATCAGTGCAGGGGACACCACAACTAATGAAAAACTGTTTTTT.

The chain combines TRBV20-1 with TRBJ2-5, with 14 nucleotides matching TRBD2. The end of the DNA fits TRBJ2-7 better, so the J call may be wrong. The CDR3 runs to 14 residues. Looked up from germline, CDR1 is DFQATT and CDR2 is SNEGSKA (reference sequence). CDR3 in amino acids: CSARGLAGVVEQYF. The DNA for the CDR3 is TGCAGTGCTAGGGGACTAGCGGGAGTGGTCGAGCAGTACTTC.

The V and J genes are TRBV10-3 and TRBJ2-5; tentative D call: TRBD2 (6 bases). V was pared by 3 bases and J by 1 base, with 21 bases between. This CDR3 is built from 18 residues. CDR1 is ENHRY, CDR2 SYGVKD, per germline. The CDR3 DNA reads TGTGCCATCAGTGATTCTACGGGACGCGGGACTTCCCAAGAGACCCAGTACTTC. Residues: CAISDSTGRGTSQETQYF.

The chain combines TRBV6-6 with TRBJ1-2; weak D call: TRBD1 (6 bases). The V gene lost 4 bases and the J gene lost 7 bases, with 13 bases spanning the gap. This CDR3 is 13 amino acids long. Germline V gene lookup returns CDR1 MNHNY and CDR2 SVGAGI (reference sequence). The chain's CDR3 is CASSWTGAGGYTF. The CDR3 DNA reads as TGTGCCAGCAGTTGGACGGGGGCGGGTGGCTACACCTTC.